Sequencing of this T cell receptor beta chain was carried out in a study of T cell repertoires in cytomegalovirus infection. Study information: Both a matching HLA type and CMV infection were indicated by public TCR beta signatures.

This clonotype showed up many times. The antigen remains undetermined. Whole-study findings and limits: Accumulated public TCR beta family frequency recognized individuals carrying CMV together with the relevant HLA. There were HLA-C-restricted CMV-specific TCR beta clonotypes dominating the ex vivo response.

TCRdb used MiXCR to reprocess the reads, holding one entry per CDR3 protein. Of roughly 320,000 distinct CDR3 sequences in the sample, about 9.1% were seen once. The CDR3 has 16 amino acids. Germline loops: CDR1 LGHNT, CDR2 FRNRAP. V trimming: 6 bases; J trimming: 2 bases; junction bases outside the gene matches: 11. The chain uses TRBV12-5 and TRBJ2-3; 7 bases line up with TRBD2. The sequence derives from a human donor in good health (CMV status not recorded). Some clones in this sample may be carry-over from other donors' samples. The sequencing input was PBMCs. The DNA for the CDR3 is TGTGCTAGTGGAACCGGGACTACCTATCCCACAGATACGCAGTATTTT. It yields the protein CASGTGTTYPTDTQYF. Supplemented by reference TRBV12-5 and TRBJ2-3, the full variable domain reads DARVTQTPRHKVTEMGQEVTMRCQPILGHNTVFWYRQTMMQGLELLAYFRNRAPLDDSGMPKDRFSAEMPDATLATLKIQPSEPRDSAVYFCASGTGTTYPTDTQYFGPGTRLTVL.